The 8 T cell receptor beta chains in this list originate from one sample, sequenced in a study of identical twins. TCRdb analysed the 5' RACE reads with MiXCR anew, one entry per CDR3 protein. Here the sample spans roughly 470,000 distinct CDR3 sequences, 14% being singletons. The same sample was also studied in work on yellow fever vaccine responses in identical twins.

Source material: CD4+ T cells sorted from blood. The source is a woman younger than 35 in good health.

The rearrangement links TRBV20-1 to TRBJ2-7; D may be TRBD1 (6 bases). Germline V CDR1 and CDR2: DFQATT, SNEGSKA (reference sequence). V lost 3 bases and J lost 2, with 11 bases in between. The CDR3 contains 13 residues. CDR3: CSAREGGTYEQYF. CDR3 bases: TGCAGTGCTAGGGAAGGGGGAACCTACGAGCAGTACTTC.

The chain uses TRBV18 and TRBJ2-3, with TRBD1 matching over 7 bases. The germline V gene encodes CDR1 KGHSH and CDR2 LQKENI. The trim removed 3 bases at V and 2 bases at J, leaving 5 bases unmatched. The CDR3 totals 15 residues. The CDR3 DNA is TGTGCCAGCTCACCCGAGGGACAGAACACAGATACGCAGTATTTT. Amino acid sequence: CASSPEGQNTDTQYF.

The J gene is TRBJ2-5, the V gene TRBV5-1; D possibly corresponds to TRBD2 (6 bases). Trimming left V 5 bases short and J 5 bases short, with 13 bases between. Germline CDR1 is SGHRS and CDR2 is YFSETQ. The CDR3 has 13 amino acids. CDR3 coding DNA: TGCGCCAGCAGGGGAGGCCCGCCTGAGACCCAGTACTTC. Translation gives CASRGGPPETQYF.

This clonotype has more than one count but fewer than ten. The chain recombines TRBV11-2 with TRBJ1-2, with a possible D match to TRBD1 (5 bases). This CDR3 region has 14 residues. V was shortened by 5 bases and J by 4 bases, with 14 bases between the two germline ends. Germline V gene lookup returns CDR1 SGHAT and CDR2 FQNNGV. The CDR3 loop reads CASSNSGGPYGYTF. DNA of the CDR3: TGTGCCAGCAGCAATAGCGGGGGTCCCTATGGCTACACCTTC.

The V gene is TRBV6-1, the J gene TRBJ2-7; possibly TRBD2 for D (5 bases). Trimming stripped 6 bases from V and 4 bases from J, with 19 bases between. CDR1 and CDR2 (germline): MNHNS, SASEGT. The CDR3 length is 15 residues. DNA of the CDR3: TGTGCCAGCAGACCTAAACTAGGAGGTCCGTACGAGCAGTACTTC. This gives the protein CASRPKLGGPYEQYF.

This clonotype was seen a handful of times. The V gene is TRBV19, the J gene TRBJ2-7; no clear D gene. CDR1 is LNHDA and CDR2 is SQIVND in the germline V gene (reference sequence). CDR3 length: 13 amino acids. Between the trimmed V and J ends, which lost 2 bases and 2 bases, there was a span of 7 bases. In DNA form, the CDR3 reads TGTGCCAGTAGTATATTACCAGCCTACGAGCAGTACTTC. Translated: CASSILPAYEQYF. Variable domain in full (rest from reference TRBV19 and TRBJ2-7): DGGITQSPKYLFRKEGQNVTLSCEQNLNHDAMYWYRQDPGQGLRLIYYSQIVNDFQKGDIAEGYSVSREKKESFPLTVTSAQKNPTAFYLCASSILPAYEQYFGPGTRLTVT.

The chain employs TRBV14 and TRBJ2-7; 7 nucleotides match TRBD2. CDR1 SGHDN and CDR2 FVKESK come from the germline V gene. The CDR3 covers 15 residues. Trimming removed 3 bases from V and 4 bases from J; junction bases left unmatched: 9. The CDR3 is CASSQGRAFRYEQYF. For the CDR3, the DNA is TGTGCCAGCAGCCAGGGGAGGGCATTTAGGTACGAGCAGTACTTC.

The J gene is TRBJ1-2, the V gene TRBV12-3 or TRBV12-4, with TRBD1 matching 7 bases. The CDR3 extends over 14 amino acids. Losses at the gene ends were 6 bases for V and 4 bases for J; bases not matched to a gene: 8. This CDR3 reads CASRRTGASYGYTF. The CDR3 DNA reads TGTGCCAGCAGGCGTACAGGGGCTTCCTATGGCTACACCTTC.